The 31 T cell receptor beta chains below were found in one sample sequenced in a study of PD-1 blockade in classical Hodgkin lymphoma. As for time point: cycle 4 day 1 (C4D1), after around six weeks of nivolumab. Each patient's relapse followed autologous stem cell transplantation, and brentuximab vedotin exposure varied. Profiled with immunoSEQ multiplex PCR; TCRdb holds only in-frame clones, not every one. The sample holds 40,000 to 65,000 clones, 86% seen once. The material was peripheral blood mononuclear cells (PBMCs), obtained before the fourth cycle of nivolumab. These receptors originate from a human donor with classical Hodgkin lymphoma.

For the CDR3, the DNA is TGTGCCAGCAGCCCCTCAGGGCCTGGTGAGCAGTTCTTC. Protein product: CASSPSGPGEQFF. This chain links TRBV7-2 with TRBJ2-1; a weak D match, TRBD1 (5 bases). The V and J ends lost 5 bases and 9 bases respectively, with 14 bases between them. The germline CDR1 and CDR2 sequences are SGHTA and FQGNSA. The CDR3 runs 13 residues.

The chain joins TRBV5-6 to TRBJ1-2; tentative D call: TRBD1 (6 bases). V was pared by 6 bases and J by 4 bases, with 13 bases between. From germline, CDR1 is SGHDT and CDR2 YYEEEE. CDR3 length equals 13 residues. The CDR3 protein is CASTPGHLYGYTF. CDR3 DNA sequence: TGTGCCAGCACCCCGGGACACCTCTATGGCTACACCTTC.

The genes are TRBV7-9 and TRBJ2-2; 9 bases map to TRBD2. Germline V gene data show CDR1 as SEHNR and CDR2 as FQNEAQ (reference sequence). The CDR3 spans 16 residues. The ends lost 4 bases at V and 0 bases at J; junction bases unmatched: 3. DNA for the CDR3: TGTGCCAGCAGCTCTCGACTAGCGGCGAACACCGGGGAGCTGTTTTTT. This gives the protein CASSSRLAANTGELFF.

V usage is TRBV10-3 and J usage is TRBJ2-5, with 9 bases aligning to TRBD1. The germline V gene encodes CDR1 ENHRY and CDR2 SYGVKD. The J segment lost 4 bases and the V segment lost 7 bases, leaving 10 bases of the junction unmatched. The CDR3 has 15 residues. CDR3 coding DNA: TGTGCCATCATGAGGGGGGGACAGGGAGGAGAGACCCAGTACTTC. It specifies CAIMRGGQGGETQYF.

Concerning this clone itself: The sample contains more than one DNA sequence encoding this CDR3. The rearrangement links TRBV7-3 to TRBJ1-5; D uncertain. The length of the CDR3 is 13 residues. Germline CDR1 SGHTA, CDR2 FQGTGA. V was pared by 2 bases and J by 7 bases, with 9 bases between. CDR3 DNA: TGTGCCAGCAGCTTATCTTTAGGACAGCCCCAGCATTTT. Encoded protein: CASSLSLGQPQHF.

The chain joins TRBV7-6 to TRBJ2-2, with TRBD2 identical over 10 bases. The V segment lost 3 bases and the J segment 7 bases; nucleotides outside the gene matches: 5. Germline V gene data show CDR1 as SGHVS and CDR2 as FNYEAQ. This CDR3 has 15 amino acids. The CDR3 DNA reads TGTGCCAGCAGCTTGAGCGGGGGGGCTGGCGGGGAGCTGTTTTTT. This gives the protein CASSLSGGAGGELFF.

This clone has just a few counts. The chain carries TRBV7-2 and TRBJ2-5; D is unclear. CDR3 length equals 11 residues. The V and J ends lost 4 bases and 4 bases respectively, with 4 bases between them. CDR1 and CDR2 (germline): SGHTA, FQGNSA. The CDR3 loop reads CASSSSETQYF. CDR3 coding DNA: TGTGCCAGCAGCTCCTCAGAGACCCAGTACTTC.

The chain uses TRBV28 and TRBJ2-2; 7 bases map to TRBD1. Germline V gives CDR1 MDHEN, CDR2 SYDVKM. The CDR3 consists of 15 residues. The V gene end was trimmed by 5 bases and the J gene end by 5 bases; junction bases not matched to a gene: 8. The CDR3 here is CASSIDRVFTGELFF. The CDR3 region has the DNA TGTGCCAGCAGTATTGACAGGGTCTTTACCGGGGAGCTGTTTTTT.

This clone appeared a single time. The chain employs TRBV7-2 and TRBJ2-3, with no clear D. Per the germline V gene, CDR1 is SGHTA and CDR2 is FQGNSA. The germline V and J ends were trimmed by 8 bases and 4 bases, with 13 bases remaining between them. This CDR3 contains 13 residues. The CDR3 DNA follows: TGTGCCAGCGGGATAGCCCCCTCAGATACGCAGTATTTT. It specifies CASGIAPSDTQYF. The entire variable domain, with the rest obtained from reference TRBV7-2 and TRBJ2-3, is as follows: GAGVSQSPSNKVTEKGKDVELRCDPISGHTALYWYRQSLGQGLEFLIYFQGNSAPDKSGLPSDRFSAERTGGSVSTLTIQRTQQEDSAVYLCASGIAPSDTQYFGPGTRLTVL.

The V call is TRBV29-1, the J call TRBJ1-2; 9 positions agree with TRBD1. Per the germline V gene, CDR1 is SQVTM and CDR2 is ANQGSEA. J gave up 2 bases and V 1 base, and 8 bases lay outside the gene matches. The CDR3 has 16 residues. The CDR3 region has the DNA TGCAGCGTTGAAGGGAAAAGTGACAGGGGGAACTATGGCTACACCTTC. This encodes CSVEGKSDRGNYGYTF.

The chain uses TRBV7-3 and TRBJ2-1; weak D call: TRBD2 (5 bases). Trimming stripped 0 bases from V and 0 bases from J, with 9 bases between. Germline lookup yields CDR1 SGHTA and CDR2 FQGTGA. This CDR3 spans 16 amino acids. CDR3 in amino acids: CASSLTPGVSYNEQFF. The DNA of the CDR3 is TGTGCCAGCAGCTTAACTCCCGGGGTCTCCTACAATGAGCAGTTCTTC.

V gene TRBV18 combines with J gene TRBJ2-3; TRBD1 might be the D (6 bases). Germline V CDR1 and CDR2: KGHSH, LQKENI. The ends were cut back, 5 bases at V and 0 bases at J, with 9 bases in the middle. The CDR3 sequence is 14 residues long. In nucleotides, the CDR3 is TGTGCCAGCTCAGACGACAGGAGCACAGATACGCAGTATTTT. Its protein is CASSDDRSTDTQYF.

The CDR3 DNA is TGTGCCAGCAGCCAAACCGGAGGAATTACCGGGGAGCTGTTTTTT. Its protein is CASSQTGGITGELFF. This chain connects TRBV7-3 to TRBJ2-2, with D maybe TRBD2 (5 bases). This CDR3 is 15 amino acids long. Germline V gene lookup returns CDR1 SGHTA and CDR2 FQGTGA. Trimming removed 5 bases from V and 5 bases from J, with 15 bases in between.

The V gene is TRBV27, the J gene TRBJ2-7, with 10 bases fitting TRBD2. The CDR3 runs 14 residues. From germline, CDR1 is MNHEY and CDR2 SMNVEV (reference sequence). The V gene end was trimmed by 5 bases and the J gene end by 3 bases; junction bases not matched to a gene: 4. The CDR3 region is CASSVAGGYYEQYF. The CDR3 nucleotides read TGTGCCAGCAGTGTAGCGGGGGGATACTACGAGCAGTACTTC.

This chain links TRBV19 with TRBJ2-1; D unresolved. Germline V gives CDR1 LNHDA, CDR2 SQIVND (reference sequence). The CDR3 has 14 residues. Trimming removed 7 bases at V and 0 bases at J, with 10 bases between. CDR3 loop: CASNGASSYNEQFF. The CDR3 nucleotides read TGTGCCAGTAACGGCGCTAGCTCCTACAATGAGCAGTTCTTC.

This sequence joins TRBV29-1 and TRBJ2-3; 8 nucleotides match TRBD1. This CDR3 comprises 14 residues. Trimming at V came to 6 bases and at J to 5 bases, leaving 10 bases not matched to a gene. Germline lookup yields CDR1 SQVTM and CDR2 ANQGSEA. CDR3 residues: CSVVLQGAVDTQYF. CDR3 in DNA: TGCAGCGTCGTCCTGCAGGGGGCAGTAGATACGCAGTATTTT.

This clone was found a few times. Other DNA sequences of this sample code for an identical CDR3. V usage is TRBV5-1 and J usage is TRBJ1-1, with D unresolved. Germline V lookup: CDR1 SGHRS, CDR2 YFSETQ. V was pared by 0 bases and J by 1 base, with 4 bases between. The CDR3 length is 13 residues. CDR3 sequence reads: CASSLGGNTEAFF. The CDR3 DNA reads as TGCGCCAGCAGCTTGGGAGGGAACACTGAAGCTTTCTTT.

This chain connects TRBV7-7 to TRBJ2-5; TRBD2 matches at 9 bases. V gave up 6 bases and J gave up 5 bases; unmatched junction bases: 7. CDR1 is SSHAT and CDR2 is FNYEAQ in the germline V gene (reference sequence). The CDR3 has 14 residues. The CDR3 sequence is CASSPSGKGETQYF. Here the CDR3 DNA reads TGTGCCAGCAGTCCTAGCGGGAAAGGCGAGACCCAGTACTTC. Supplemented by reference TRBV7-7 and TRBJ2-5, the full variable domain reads GAGVSQSPRYKVTKRGQDVTLRCDPISSHATLYWYQQALGQGPEFLTYFNYEAQPDKSGLPSDRFSAERPEGSISTLTIQRTEQRDSAMYRCASSPSGKGETQYFGPGTRLLVL.

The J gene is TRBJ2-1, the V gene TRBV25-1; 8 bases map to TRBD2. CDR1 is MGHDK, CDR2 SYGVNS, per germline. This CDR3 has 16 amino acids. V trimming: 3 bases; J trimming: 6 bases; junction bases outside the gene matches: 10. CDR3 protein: CASSDHRGGGTNEQFF. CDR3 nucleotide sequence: TGTGCCAGCAGTGACCATAGGGGCGGGGGGACCAATGAGCAGTTCTTC. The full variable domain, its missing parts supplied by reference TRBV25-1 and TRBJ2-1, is EADIYQTPRYLVIGTGKKITLECSQTMGHDKMYWYQQDPGMELHLIHYSYGVNSTEKGDLSSESTVSRIRTEHFPLTLESARPSHTSQYLCASSDHRGGGTNEQFFGPGTRLTVL.

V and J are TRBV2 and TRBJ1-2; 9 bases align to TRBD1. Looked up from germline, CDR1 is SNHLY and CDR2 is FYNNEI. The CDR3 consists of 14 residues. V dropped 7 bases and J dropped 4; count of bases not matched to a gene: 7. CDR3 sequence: CASIPGQGSYGYTF. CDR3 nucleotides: TGTGCCAGCATCCCGGGACAGGGCTCCTATGGCTACACCTTC.

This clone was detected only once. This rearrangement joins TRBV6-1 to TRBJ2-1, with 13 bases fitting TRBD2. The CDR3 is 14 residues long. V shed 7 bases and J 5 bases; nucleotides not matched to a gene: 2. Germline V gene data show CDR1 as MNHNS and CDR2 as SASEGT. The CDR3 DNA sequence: TGTGCCAGCAAGGGACTAGCGGGAAACAATGAGCAGTTCTTC. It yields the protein CASKGLAGNNEQFF.

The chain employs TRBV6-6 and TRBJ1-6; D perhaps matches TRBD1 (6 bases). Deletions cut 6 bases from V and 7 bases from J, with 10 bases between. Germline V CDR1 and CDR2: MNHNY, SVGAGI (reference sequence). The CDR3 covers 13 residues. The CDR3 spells CASREGGNSPLHF. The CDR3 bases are TGTGCCAGCAGGGAGGGGGGGAATTCACCCCTCCACTTT.

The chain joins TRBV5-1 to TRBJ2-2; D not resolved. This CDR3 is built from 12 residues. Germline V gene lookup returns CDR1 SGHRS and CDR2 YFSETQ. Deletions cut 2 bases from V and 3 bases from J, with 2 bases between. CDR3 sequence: CASSFYTGELFF. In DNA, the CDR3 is TGCGCCAGCAGCTTTTACACCGGGGAGCTGTTTTTT.

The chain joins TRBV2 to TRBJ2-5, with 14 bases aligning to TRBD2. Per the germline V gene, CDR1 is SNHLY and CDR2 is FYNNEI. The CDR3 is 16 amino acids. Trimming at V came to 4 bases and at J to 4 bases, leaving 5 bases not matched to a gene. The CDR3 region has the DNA TGTGCCAGCAGTGGAGGGACTAGCGGGAGTAGAGAGACCCAGTACTTC. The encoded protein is CASSGGTSGSRETQYF.

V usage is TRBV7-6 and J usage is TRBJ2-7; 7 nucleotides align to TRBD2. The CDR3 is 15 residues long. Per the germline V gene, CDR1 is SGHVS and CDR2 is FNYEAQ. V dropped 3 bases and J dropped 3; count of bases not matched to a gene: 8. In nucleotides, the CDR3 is TGTGCCAGCAGCTTTCGGCTAGCGGACAACTACGAGCAGTACTTC. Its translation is CASSFRLADNYEQYF.

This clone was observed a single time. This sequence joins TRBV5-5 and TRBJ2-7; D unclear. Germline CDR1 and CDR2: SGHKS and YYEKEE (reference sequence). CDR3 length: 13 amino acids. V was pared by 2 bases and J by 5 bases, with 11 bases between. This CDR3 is CASSLAQVNEQYF. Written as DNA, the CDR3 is TGTGCCAGCAGCTTAGCCCAGGTCAACGAGCAGTACTTC.

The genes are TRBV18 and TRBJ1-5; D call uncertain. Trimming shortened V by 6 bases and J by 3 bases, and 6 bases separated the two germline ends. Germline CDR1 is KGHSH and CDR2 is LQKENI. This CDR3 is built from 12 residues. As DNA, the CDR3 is TGTGCCAGCTCCGGGAACAATCAGCCCCAGCATTTT. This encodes CASSGNNQPQHF.

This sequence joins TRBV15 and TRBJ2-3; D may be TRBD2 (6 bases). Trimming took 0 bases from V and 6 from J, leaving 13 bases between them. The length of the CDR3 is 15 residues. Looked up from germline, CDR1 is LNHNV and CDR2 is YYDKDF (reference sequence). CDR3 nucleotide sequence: TGTGCCACCAGCAGAGAGGGAGGAGGGTACGATACGCAGTATTTT. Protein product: CATSREGGGYDTQYF. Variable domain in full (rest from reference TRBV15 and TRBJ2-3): DAMVIQNPRYQVTQFGKPVTLSCSQTLNHNVMYWYQQKSSQAPKLLFHYYDKDFNNEADTPDNFQSRRPNTSFCFLDIRSPGLGDTAMYLCATSREGGGYDTQYFGPGTRLTVL.

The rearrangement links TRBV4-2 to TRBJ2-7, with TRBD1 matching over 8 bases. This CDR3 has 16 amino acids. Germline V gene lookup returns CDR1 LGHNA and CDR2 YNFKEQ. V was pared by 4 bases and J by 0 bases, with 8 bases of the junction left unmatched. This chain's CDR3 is CASSPSGTGNSYEQYF. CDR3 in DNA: TGTGCCAGCAGCCCCTCCGGGACAGGTAACTCCTACGAGCAGTACTTC.

CDR3 nucleotide sequence: TGTGCCAGCAGCGCTAGGAATTCGGGAACCGGGGAGCTGTTTTTT. This gives the protein CASSARNSGTGELFF. The V and J genes are TRBV2 and TRBJ2-2, with D maybe TRBD2 (5 bases). Germline-derived CDR1 and CDR2 are SNHLY and FYNNEI. This CDR3 is 15 amino acids long. The ends were cut back, 6 bases at V and 5 bases at J, with 16 bases in the middle.

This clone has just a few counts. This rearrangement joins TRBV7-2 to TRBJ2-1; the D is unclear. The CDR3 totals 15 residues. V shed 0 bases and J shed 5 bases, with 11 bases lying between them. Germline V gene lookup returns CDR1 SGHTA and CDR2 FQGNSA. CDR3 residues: CASSLAGNQHNEQFF. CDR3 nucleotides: TGTGCCAGCAGCTTAGCGGGGAATCAGCACAATGAGCAGTTCTTC. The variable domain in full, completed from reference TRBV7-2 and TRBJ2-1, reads GAGVSQSPSNKVTEKGKDVELRCDPISGHTALYWYRQSLGQGLEFLIYFQGNSAPDKSGLPSDRFSAERTGGSVSTLTIQRTQQEDSAVYLCASSLAGNQHNEQFFGPGTRLTVL.